The T cell receptor (beta chain) described here comes from a study of cytomegalovirus exposure and HLA in healthy donors. Study-level findings and limits: It was shown in a later analysis that HLA-associated TCR beta chains were more clonally expanded than other, equally common chains. Later analysis identified a missense DCLRE1C variant that was linked to TCR beta V- and J-gene trimming.

On this clone: Its antigen is currently unknown.

The germline V gene has CDR1 SNHLY and CDR2 FYNNEI. The CDR3 totals 13 residues. The germline V and J ends were trimmed by 6 bases and 5 bases, with 10 bases remaining between them. Primers: 60 Vbeta forward and 13 Jbeta reverse. The method was immunoSEQ multiplex PCR; TCRdb's version includes in-frame clones alone and lacks a portion of them. Found here are 120,000 to 150,000 clones; the top ten clones hold 1.5% to 2%. At the time of sampling, donors were nominally healthy, though unrecorded immune exposures were likely. This TCR derives from a woman aged 50 to 65 in good health and CMV-seronegative. The rearrangement uses TRBV2 and TRBJ2-2; D is possibly TRBD2 (5 bases). Sequenced sample: PBMCs. DNA of the CDR3: TGTGCCAGCAGAAGTTCGGGAACCGGGGAGCTGTTTTTT. Translated, it gives CASRSSGTGELFF.